The 20 T cell receptor beta chains below were found in one sample sequenced in a study of regulatory T cells in long-lasting Graves disease. Time point of the sample: newly diagnosed GD, antithyroid drugs for less than 3 months. RNA extracted from PBMCs served as the sequencing template. The authors built TCR beta libraries using iRepertoire HTBI primers and Arm-PCR of CDR3 regions. TCRdb used MiXCR to reprocess the multiplex PCR reads, holding one entry per CDR3 protein. The sample lists 360,000 or so distinct CDR3 sequences, around 16% seen once, with 20% in the top ten. The data were also submitted as part of a second study, on T cells in Graves' hyperthyroidism and ophthalmopathy.

The sequences come from peripheral blood mononuclear cells (PBMCs), collected at new diagnosis, from a patient treated with antithyroid drugs. All receptors derive from a woman in her late teens or twenties with Graves disease.

This clonotype has only a few counts. The V and J genes are TRBV7-9 and TRBJ1-1, with 11 bases identical to TRBD1. The CDR3 has 15 residues. Trimming cost V 4 bases and J 5 bases; bases outside gene matches: 6. The germline gives CDR1 SEHNR, CDR2 FQNEAQ (reference sequence). The CDR3 protein is CASSSDRGRGTEAFF. The CDR3 nucleotides read TGTGCCAGCAGCTCGGACAGGGGGCGCGGGACTGAAGCTTTCTTT.

This clonotype was observed at least ten times. The V gene is TRBV28, the J gene TRBJ2-3; TRBD2 matches 8 bases. V lost 5 bases to trimming and J lost 3 bases; unmatched junction nucleotides: 10. CDR1 is MDHEN, CDR2 SYDVKM, per germline. This CDR3 comprises 16 residues. This CDR3 is CASSPGGLAGTDTQYF. CDR3 sequence (DNA): TGTGCCAGCAGTCCTGGCGGACTAGCCGGTACAGATACGCAGTATTTT.

J is TRBJ1-2 and V is TRBV20-1; D might be TRBD1 (6 bases). Germline loops: CDR1 DFQATT, CDR2 SNEGSKA (reference sequence). CDR3 length equals 17 residues. The V end was cut by 0 bases, the J end by 2 bases, with 19 bases between. This CDR3 is CSARESSPYDRNYGYTF. In nucleotides, the CDR3 is TGCAGTGCTAGAGAGTCCTCCCCCTATGACAGGAACTATGGCTACACCTTC.

This clonotype has a count of ten or more. The V gene is TRBV11-2, the J gene TRBJ2-1, with TRBD2 matching over 12 bases. The trim removed 1 base at V and 0 bases at J, leaving 4 bases unmatched. From germline, CDR1 is SGHAT and CDR2 FQNNGV. CDR3 size: 18 residues. As DNA, the CDR3 is TGTGCCAGCAGCTTAGGGACTAGCGGGAAGAGCTCCTACAATGAGCAGTTCTTC. Its translation is CASSLGTSGKSSYNEQFF. The full variable domain, with the rest looked up from reference TRBV11-2 and TRBJ2-1, is EAGVAQSPRYKIIEKRQSVAFWCNPISGHATLYWYQQILGQGPKLLIQFQNNGVVDDSQLPKDRFSAERLKGVDSTLKIQPAKLEDSAVYLCASSLGTSGKSSYNEQFFGPGTRLTVL.

This clonotype was found many times. V gene TRBV10-2 combines with J gene TRBJ2-7; D may be TRBD2 (6 bases). Per germline, CDR1 WSHSY and CDR2 SAAADI. Trimming shortened V by 5 bases and J by 4 bases, and 15 bases separated the two germline ends. The CDR3 has 14 residues. The CDR3 reads CASSPGGSPYEQYF. The CDR3 region has the DNA TGCGCCAGCAGTCCTGGGGGGTCACCTTACGAGCAGTACTTC.

Concerning this clonotype: This may be a read error: a much more frequent sequence differs by one nucleotide. The gene calls are TRBV29-1 and TRBJ2-3; TRBD2 matches at 13 bases. There are 15 residues in the CDR3. Germline V lookup: CDR1 SQVTM, CDR2 ANQGSEA. Unmatched junction bases numbered 9, after V lost 4 bases and J lost 8 bases. The CDR3 reads CSVGPTSGRSGTQYF. The CDR3 DNA reads TGCAGCGTTGGGCCGACTAGCGGGAGGTCGGGTACGCAGTATTTT.

This clonotype turned up a few times. The V and J genes are TRBV13 and TRBJ2-6, with 7 bases fitting TRBD1. CDR1 is PRHDT and CDR2 is FYEKMQ in the germline V gene (reference sequence). V lost 5 bases, J lost 0 bases, and 4 bases stayed unmatched. The CDR3 is made up of 16 amino acids. The CDR3 DNA reads TGTGCCAGCAGCCGAGGGACAGCCTCTGGGGCCAACGTCCTGACTTTC. This translates into CASSRGTASGANVLTF.

The chain carries TRBV5-1 and TRBJ2-2, with unresolved D. CDR1 and CDR2 (germline): SGHRS, YFSETQ. The V end lost 0 bases, the J end lost 6 bases, and 12 bases lay between the germline ends. There are 15 residues in the CDR3. CDR3 nucleotide sequence: TGCGCCAGCAGCTTGGAACCTCGGGTATCCGGGGAGCTGTTTTTT. It translates to CASSLEPRVSGELFF.

This clonotype was counted ten times or more. The rearrangement joins TRBV10-3 to TRBJ2-2; D gene uncertain. This CDR3 is built from 16 residues. Germline V gives CDR1 ENHRY, CDR2 SYGVKD. Deletions cut 2 bases from V and 3 bases from J, with 13 bases between. The CDR3 nucleotides read TGTGCCATCAGTGAGCTTGGAGTTCGGGACACCGGGGAGCTGTTTTTT. Its protein product is CAISELGVRDTGELFF.

This clonotype has just a few counts. The chain couples TRBV14 to TRBJ1-1; D gene ambiguous. The V and J ends lost 3 bases and 2 bases respectively, with 19 bases between them. CDR3 size: 17 residues. The germline gives CDR1 SGHDN, CDR2 FVKESK. CDR3 coding DNA: TGTGCCAGCAGCCAGACCTTGGGCTCAGTGGTAAACACTGAAGCTTTCTTT. Translated: CASSQTLGSVVNTEAFF.

The J gene is TRBJ2-2, the V gene TRBV24-1; D is uncertain. CDR1 is KGHDR and CDR2 is SFDVKD in the germline V gene. V was trimmed by 6 bases and J by 1 base, leaving 8 bases between them. The CDR3 sequence is 14 residues long. The CDR3 nucleotides are TGTGCCACCAGTTTGTCAGGGAACACCGGGGAGCTGTTTTTT. This codes for CATSLSGNTGELFF.

In its sample, this clonotype was seen a few times. At one boundary the junction diverges from the germline segment, which might be a read error. The chain is built from TRBV4-1 and TRBJ2-5; D is ambiguous. This CDR3 has 16 amino acids. Germline assignment: CDR1 MGHRA and CDR2 YSYEKL. CDR3 amino acids: CASSPLDGQQLGFQYF. The DNA for the CDR3 is TGTGCCAGCAGCCCGCTAGATGGGCAGCAGCTCGGGTTCCAGTACTTC.

The chain joins TRBV6-5 to TRBJ1-1; D call uncertain. V lost 4 bases to trimming and J lost 5 bases, with 14 bases between them. This CDR3 is built from 14 residues. Germline V gene data show CDR1 as MNHEY and CDR2 as SVGAGI. CDR3 loop: CASSLMGGITEAFF. CDR3 in DNA: TGTGCCAGCAGTTTAATGGGTGGGATTACTGAAGCTTTCTTT.

This clonotype was recorded many times. The chain combines TRBV30 with TRBJ1-5; unclear D gene. Germline CDR1 GTSNPN, CDR2 SVGIG (reference sequence). V was pared by 0 bases and J by 9 bases, with 9 bases between. This CDR3 is 12 amino acids long. The CDR3, as DNA: TGTGCCTGGAGTGTTGACGGCGGGCCCCAGCATTTT. It yields the protein CAWSVDGGPQHF.

This clonotype was seen many times. This chain uses TRBV2 with TRBJ1-5, with D tentatively TRBD1 (6 bases). CDR3 length equals 14 residues. The V end lost 6 bases, the J end lost 0 bases, and 9 bases lay between the germline ends. Germline-derived CDR1 and CDR2 are SNHLY and FYNNEI. The CDR3 DNA follows: TGTGCCAGCAGGGACAGTAATAGCAATCAGCCCCAGCATTTT. It codes for CASRDSNSNQPQHF.

As regards this clonotype: A much larger clonotype is one base distant, so this may be a read error. The V gene is TRBV6-9, the J gene TRBJ1-5; D gene ambiguous. Germline loops: CDR1 MNHGY, CDR2 SVAAGI. This CDR3 is 14 amino acids long. DNA of the CDR3: TGTGCCGGCAGTTACGAGACACCCACGGGGCCCCAGCATTTT. The encoded protein is CAGSYETPTGPQHF.

This clonotype was found many times. V and J are TRBV2 and TRBJ2-1, with 8 bases lining up with TRBD1. The CDR3 is 15 residues long. Germline V lookup: CDR1 SNHLY, CDR2 FYNNEI. V shed 4 bases and J 4 bases; nucleotides not matched to a gene: 6. The CDR3 spells CASSVGQVFYNEQFF. The CDR3 nucleotides read TGTGCCAGCAGTGTGGGACAGGTATTTTACAATGAGCAGTTCTTC.

To note about this clonotype: This may be a read error, as it is one base from a much larger clone. The missing conserved phenylalanine or tryptophan at the end of this CDR3 makes a read error likely. The rearrangement links TRBV6-2 or TRBV6-3 to TRBJ1-5; TRBD1 aligns across 7 bases. The CDR3 is 13 amino acids. Trimming took 5 bases from V and 9 from J; bases not matched to a gene: 7. Germline V gene lookup returns CDR1 MNHEY and CDR2 SVGEGT. The CDR3 DNA is TGTGCCAGCAGTGGACAGGTTGCGGGGCCCCAGCATCTT. Translating gives CASSGQVAGPQHL.

This clonotype has more than one count but fewer than ten. J is TRBJ2-1 and V is TRBV20-1; 7 bases are shared with TRBD2. The junction had 12 bases not matched to a gene; V was cut back by 0 bases and J by 1 base. The CDR3 contains 18 residues. Germline loops: CDR1 DFQATT, CDR2 SNEGSKA (reference sequence). CDR3 nucleotide sequence: TGCAGTGCTAGAGATTATTCGAGCGGGACGTATTCCTACAATGAGCAGTTCTTC. Protein: CSARDYSSGTYSYNEQFF.

This chain links TRBV14 with TRBJ1-4, with 8 bases matching TRBD1. With V trimmed by 4 bases and J by 7 bases, 5 bases remained unmatched. Per the germline V gene, CDR1 is SGHDN and CDR2 is FVKESK. The CDR3 length is 14 residues. The CDR3 spells CASSRQGAGEKLFF. Written as DNA, the CDR3 is TGTGCCAGCAGCCGGCAGGGGGCGGGTGAAAAACTGTTTTTT.